This TCR beta chain was retrieved from a study of blood T cell repertoires in COVID-19. Across the whole study: Acute-phase and convalescent COVID-19 samples originated in the United States, Italy and Spain.

V shed 0 bases, J shed 5 bases, and the junction held 6 bases outside the gene matches. This CDR3 region has 17 residues. CDR1 is SGDLS, CDR2 YYNGEE, per germline. Here immunoSEQ multiplex PCR was the method, and the copy in TCRdb shows in-frame clones only, minus some. The repertoire holds 55,000 to 65,000 clones, with around 90% as singletons. Sequenced sample: peripheral blood. The rearrangement joins TRBV9 to TRBJ2-1, with 12 bases identical to TRBD2. This receptor was identified in a human donor with acute or convalescent COVID-19. The donor label of this sample is uncertain. The CDR3 DNA reads TGTGCCAGCAGCGTAGGACTAGCGGGAGTGGCCAACAATGAGCAGTTCTTC. Translation gives CASSVGLAGVANNEQFF.